Below are 27 T cell receptor beta chains sequenced from a single sample in a study of blood T cell repertoires in COVID-19. Assay used: immunoSEQ multiplex PCR; TCRdb lists only in-frame clones, some missing. The data contain some 200,000 clones, around 88% of them singletons. Sequencing was carried out using peripheral blood. These receptors came from a young man with active or convalescent COVID-19.

V gene TRBV19 combines with J gene TRBJ1-4; possibly TRBD1 for D (5 bases). Germline values: CDR1 LNHDA, CDR2 SQIVND (reference sequence). V shed 5 bases and J shed 3 bases, with 13 bases lying between them. The CDR3 loop spans 15 amino acids. DNA for the CDR3: TGTGCCAGTAGTCCGCAGGGTTGGGCTAATGAAAAACTGTTTTTT. Protein sequence: CASSPQGWANEKLFF.

This clone was seen only once. The chain carries TRBV5-1 and TRBJ2-3; TRBD2 matches 11 bases. V lost 0 bases, J lost 4 bases, and 22 bases stayed unmatched. There are 22 residues in the CDR3. The germline V gene encodes CDR1 SGHRS and CDR2 YFSETQ. CDR3 coding DNA: TGCGCCAGCAGCTTGGTGGGCAGGGTAGCAGCGGCTAGCGGGAGGTTCGCAGATACGCAGTATTTT. Amino acids: CASSLVGRVAAASGRFADTQYF.

This sequence joins TRBV10-2 and TRBJ1-1; 9 bases are a match to TRBD1. Unmatched junction bases numbered 10, after V lost 8 bases and J lost 0 bases. CDR1 and CDR2 from the germline V gene are WSHSY and SAAADI. The CDR3 is 16 amino acids. CDR3 residues: CASSRDRVWMNTEAFF. CDR3 sequence (DNA): TGCGCCAGCTCCCGGGACAGGGTGTGGATGAACACTGAAGCTTTCTTT.

V usage is TRBV5-6 and J usage is TRBJ1-2; perhaps TRBD1 as D (6 bases). This CDR3 comprises 16 residues. CDR1 and CDR2 from the germline V gene are SGHDT and YYEEEE. V was trimmed by 0 bases and J by 1 base, leaving 13 bases between them. CDR3 sequence reads: CASSLGQGPFNYGYTF. The CDR3 bases are TGTGCCAGCAGCTTGGGCCAGGGGCCTTTTAACTATGGCTACACCTTC. The entire variable domain, with the rest obtained from reference TRBV5-6 and TRBJ1-2, is as follows: DAGVTQSPTHLIKTRGQQVTLRCSPKSGHDTVSWYQQALGQGPQFIFQYYEEEERQRGNFPDRFSGHQFPNYSSELNVNALLLGDSALYLCASSLGQGPFNYGYTFGSGTRLTVV.

The chain is built from TRBV6-5 and TRBJ2-6; D not certain. This CDR3 comprises 15 residues. Per germline, CDR1 MNHEY and CDR2 SVGAGI. V was pared by 7 bases and J by 2 bases, with 12 bases between. In DNA, the CDR3 is TGTGCCAGCATTCCCCGAGAGGCTGGGGCCAACGTCCTGACTTTC. This gives the protein CASIPREAGANVLTF.

The V call is TRBV5-1, the J call TRBJ2-1, with 13 bases aligning to TRBD2. Germline V gene sequence: CDR1 SGHRS, CDR2 YFSETQ. Trimming removed 4 bases from V and 8 bases from J; junction bases left unmatched: 9. The CDR3 loop spans 16 amino acids. The CDR3 protein is CASSRAGTSGTDEQFF. The CDR3 DNA reads TGCGCCAGCAGCCGAGCCGGGACTAGCGGGACGGATGAGCAGTTCTTC.

The V gene is TRBV7-6, the J gene TRBJ2-1, with 12 bases aligning to TRBD2. Germline CDR1 is SGHVS and CDR2 is FNYEAQ. The J segment lost 9 bases and the V segment lost 4 bases, leaving 13 bases of the junction unmatched. The CDR3 is made up of 17 amino acids. The CDR3, as DNA: TGTGCCAGCAGCTCGCCTAAGACTAGCGGGAGCTCGGGTGAGCAGTTCTTC. This translates into CASSSPKTSGSSGEQFF.

The CDR3 DNA is TGTGCCAGCAGCACCCTGACGGGGGAGGCCCAAGAGACCCAGTACTTC. Its protein product is CASSTLTGEAQETQYF. The chain is built from TRBV13 and TRBJ2-5; D perhaps matches TRBD2 (6 bases). Germline V gene sequence: CDR1 PRHDT, CDR2 FYEKMQ (reference sequence). The V end was cut by 5 bases, the J end by 1 base, with 17 bases between. This CDR3 has 16 amino acids. Full variable domain (remainder filled in from reference TRBV13 and TRBJ2-5): AAGVIQSPRHLIKEKRETATLKCYPIPRHDTVYWYQQGPGQDPQFLISFYEKMQSDKGSIPDRFSAQQFSDYHSELNMSSLELGDSALYFCASSTLTGEAQETQYFGPGTRLLVL.

This chain connects TRBV5-8 to TRBJ2-1, with 12 nucleotides matching TRBD2. The germline CDR1 and CDR2 sequences are SGHTS and YDEGEE. CDR3 size: 15 residues. The junction had 3 bases not matched to a gene; V was cut back by 1 base and J by 7 bases. The CDR3 coding sequence is TGTGCCAGCAGCTTGCGGACTAGCGGGAAGAATGAGCAGTTCTTC. This sequence encodes CASSLRTSGKNEQFF.

The J gene is TRBJ1-1, the V gene TRBV7-9; weak D call: TRBD1 (5 bases). Germline V gene data show CDR1 as SEHNR and CDR2 as FQNEAQ (reference sequence). This CDR3 has 15 amino acids. The ends were cut back, 0 bases at V and 0 bases at J, with 8 bases in the middle. The CDR3 DNA follows: TGTGCCAGCAGCTTAGCAGGCAGGGTGAACACTGAAGCTTTCTTT. Translating it yields CASSLAGRVNTEAFF.

The gene calls are TRBV5-1 and TRBJ2-7; 8 positions agree with TRBD2. V dropped 0 bases and J dropped 2; count of bases not matched to a gene: 1. The CDR3 runs 14 residues. The germline V gene has CDR1 SGHRS and CDR2 YFSETQ. The CDR3 is CASSLAGGAYEQYF. CDR3 in DNA: TGCGCCAGCAGCTTGGCGGGAGGGGCCTACGAGCAGTACTTC. Complete variable domain (other parts from reference TRBV5-1 and TRBJ2-7): KAGVTQTPRYLIKTRGQQVTLSCSPISGHRSVSWYQQTPGQGLQFLFEYFSETQRNKGNFPGRFSGRQFSNSRSEMNVSTLELGDSALYLCASSLAGGAYEQYFGPGTRLTVT.

The chain carries TRBV4-1 and TRBJ1-1; D ambiguous. The CDR3 loop spans 17 amino acids. The V gene lost 0 bases and the J gene lost 1 base, with 15 bases spanning the gap. Germline V gives CDR1 MGHRA, CDR2 YSYEKL. The CDR3 is CASSQDRLETGNTEAFF. The CDR3 DNA is TGCGCCAGCAGCCAAGACCGCCTAGAGACGGGGAACACTGAAGCTTTCTTT.

This clone showed up just a few times. The V and J genes are TRBV2 and TRBJ2-7; D is unresolved. CDR1 is SNHLY, CDR2 FYNNEI, per germline. V lost 4 bases to trimming and J lost 1 base, with 5 bases between them. The CDR3 is 12 amino acids. The CDR3 DNA follows: TGTGCCAGCAGTGGTCTTTCCTACGAGCAGTACTTC. It encodes CASSGLSYEQYF.

J is TRBJ1-1 and V is TRBV7-9; 10 bases map to TRBD1. Germline trimming cut 6 bases from V and 0 bases from J; bases unmatched to any gene: 10. The V gene's germline CDR1 is SEHNR and CDR2 FQNEAQ (reference sequence). The CDR3 spans 17 residues. The CDR3 region has the DNA TGTGCCAGCAGTCCGGACAGGGGGAAAAATTTGAACACTGAAGCTTTCTTT. Its protein product is CASSPDRGKNLNTEAFF.

The chain joins TRBV19 to TRBJ1-3; the D gene is possibly TRBD1 (6 bases). The V gene lost 3 bases and the J gene lost 6 bases, with 21 bases spanning the gap. The CDR3 has 17 amino acids. CDR1 is LNHDA, CDR2 SQIVND, per germline (reference sequence). The CDR3 protein is CASSIAGTREDINTIYF. DNA of the CDR3: TGTGCCAGTAGTATCGCAGGGACACGAGAAGATATAAACACCATATATTTT.

This sequence joins TRBV28 and TRBJ1-5; D might be TRBD1 (6 bases). The V and J ends lost 5 bases and 1 base respectively, with 15 bases between them. The germline CDR1 and CDR2 sequences are MDHEN and SYDVKM. The CDR3 is 16 amino acids. CDR3 nucleotides: TGTGCCAGCAGTCCCCCACGCCAGGGGAGCAATCAGCCCCAGCATTTT. Translating it yields CASSPPRQGSNQPQHF.

The chain has TRBV6-5 and TRBJ2-2, with no clear D. V lost 6 bases to trimming and J lost 0 bases, with 8 bases between them. The CDR3 is 14 amino acids. CDR1 MNHEY and CDR2 SVGAGI come from the germline V gene. The CDR3 sequence: CASSVVPNTGELFF. CDR3 nucleotide sequence: TGTGCCAGCAGCGTAGTCCCGAACACCGGGGAGCTGTTTTTT.

In its sample, this clone was seen a few times. The CDR3 protein is CASSLGGTGDQPQHF. In nucleotides, the CDR3 is TGTGCCAGCAGCTTAGGTGGGACAGGGGATCAGCCCCAGCATTTT. This sequence joins TRBV7-9 and TRBJ1-5; TRBD1 agrees at 10 bases. Germline loops: CDR1 SEHNR, CDR2 FQNEAQ (reference sequence). Unmatched junction bases numbered 2, after V lost 1 base and J lost 5 bases. This CDR3 spans 15 amino acids.

The table lists this clone with a count of one. V and J are TRBV7-6 and TRBJ2-3; weak D call: TRBD1 (7 bases). This CDR3 contains 16 residues. Germline CDR1 and CDR2: SGHVS and FNYEAQ. V lost 4 bases to trimming and J lost 4 bases, with 18 bases between them. CDR3 nucleotides: TGTGCCAGCAGCTCACATCAGGGGGGAGGTCCAGATACGCAGTATTTT. This translates into CASSSHQGGGPDTQYF.

CDR3 DNA: TGTGCCAGCAGGTACGACAGGGGTTACCATCAGCCCCAGCATTTT. This encodes CASRYDRGYHQPQHF. This sequence joins TRBV6-5 and TRBJ1-5, with 8 bases that match TRBD1. Germline lookup yields CDR1 MNHEY and CDR2 SVGAGI. Germline trimming cut 6 bases from V and 5 bases from J; bases unmatched to any gene: 9. This CDR3 comprises 15 residues.

CDR3 protein: CASSESLGMAEAFF. The CDR3 bases are TGTGCCAGCAGTGAATCCCTCGGGATGGCTGAAGCTTTCTTT. The chain links TRBV6-1 to TRBJ1-1; no firm D call. Per germline, CDR1 MNHNS and CDR2 SASEGT. Trimming took 2 bases from V and 6 from J, leaving 13 bases between them. This CDR3 is 14 amino acids long.

The CDR3 region is CATSDRTVHSSGETQYF. The DNA of the CDR3 is TGTGCCACCAGTGATCGAACGGTCCACAGCAGTGGAGAGACCCAGTACTTC. The V gene is TRBV24-1, the J gene TRBJ2-5; no definite D call. V lost 3 bases and J lost 4, with 20 bases in between. The CDR3 is made up of 17 amino acids. CDR1 and CDR2 from the germline V gene are KGHDR and SFDVKD.

This chain joins TRBV7-2 and TRBJ2-1, with a weak D call TRBD2 (7 bases). Germline V gene data show CDR1 as SGHTA and CDR2 as FQGNSA. Trimming cost V 5 bases and J 4 bases, with 18 bases left between them. CDR3 size: 16 residues. The CDR3 nucleotides read TGTGCCAGCAGCCCCGGAGGGGGGGCCTTTTACAATGAGCAGTTCTTC. It specifies CASSPGGGAFYNEQFF.

The chain links TRBV2 to TRBJ1-2; TRBD1 aligns across 10 bases. The germline gives CDR1 SNHLY, CDR2 FYNNEI. Losses at the gene ends were 5 bases for V and 7 bases for J; bases not matched to a gene: 7. The CDR3 contains 14 residues. The CDR3 coding sequence is TGTGCCAGCAGTCGACAGGGGGCGAGTCGTGGCTACACCTTC. Protein product: CASSRQGASRGYTF.

The gene calls are TRBV5-5 and TRBJ2-3, with TRBD2 matching over 8 bases. Trimming removed 5 bases from V and 2 bases from J; junction bases left unmatched: 7. There are 15 residues in the CDR3. Germline V gene lookup returns CDR1 SGHKS and CDR2 YYEKEE (reference sequence). In DNA form, the CDR3 reads TGTGCCAGCAGGCACTTTAGCGGGGCCACAGATACGCAGTATTTT. Translated: CASRHFSGATDTQYF.

This rearrangement joins TRBV19 to TRBJ2-2; perhaps TRBD1 as D (5 bases). The CDR3 is 15 amino acids. With 6 bases removed from V and 6 bases from J, the gap between germline ends came to 17 bases. Germline V gene data show CDR1 as LNHDA and CDR2 as SQIVND (reference sequence). CDR3 coding DNA: TGTGCCAGTAGCTCAGGGTCGAACCGCGCCGGGGAGCTGTTTTTT. Translating it yields CASSSGSNRAGELFF.

J is TRBJ2-1 and V is TRBV29-1; D is unresolved. The CDR3 length is 13 residues. Germline CDR1 SQVTM, CDR2 ANQGSEA. V lost 6 bases to trimming and J lost 0 bases, with 9 bases between them. The CDR3 is CSVGVNSYNEQFF. DNA of the CDR3: TGCAGCGTGGGCGTAAACTCCTACAATGAGCAGTTCTTC.